This T cell receptor beta chain was captured by sequencing in a study of breast tumors, draining lymph nodes, adjacent tissues. Breast cancer patients provided tissue from their axillary draining lymph nodes. The V gene's germline CDR1 is SGHTA and CDR2 FQGNSA. This CDR3 region has 13 residues. The V gene lost 5 bases and the J gene lost 2 bases, with 9 bases spanning the gap. In this sample, this clonotype turned up many times. The antigen remains undetermined. Study findings and constraints: Luminal-like breast cancer showed significantly greater tumor-nontumor repertoire similarity than basal-like breast cancer did. Tumors had less TCR diversity than lymph nodes, more than nontumor tissue. Tumor T cell lymph node origin was a supported hypothesis, not proven.

TCRdb reanalysed the multiplex PCR reads using MiXCR and keeps one entry per CDR3 protein. Of some 130,000 distinct CDR3 sequences listed, around 21% are singletons. Material: axillary lymph node tissue. This clonotype originated in a female donor with breast cancer. Some clones in this sample may be carry-over from other donors' samples. The V and J genes are TRBV7-2 and TRBJ2-5; D gene uncertain. CDR3 loop: CASSPYNQETQYF. CDR3 coding DNA: TGTGCCAGCAGCCCGTACAATCAAGAGACCCAGTACTTC.